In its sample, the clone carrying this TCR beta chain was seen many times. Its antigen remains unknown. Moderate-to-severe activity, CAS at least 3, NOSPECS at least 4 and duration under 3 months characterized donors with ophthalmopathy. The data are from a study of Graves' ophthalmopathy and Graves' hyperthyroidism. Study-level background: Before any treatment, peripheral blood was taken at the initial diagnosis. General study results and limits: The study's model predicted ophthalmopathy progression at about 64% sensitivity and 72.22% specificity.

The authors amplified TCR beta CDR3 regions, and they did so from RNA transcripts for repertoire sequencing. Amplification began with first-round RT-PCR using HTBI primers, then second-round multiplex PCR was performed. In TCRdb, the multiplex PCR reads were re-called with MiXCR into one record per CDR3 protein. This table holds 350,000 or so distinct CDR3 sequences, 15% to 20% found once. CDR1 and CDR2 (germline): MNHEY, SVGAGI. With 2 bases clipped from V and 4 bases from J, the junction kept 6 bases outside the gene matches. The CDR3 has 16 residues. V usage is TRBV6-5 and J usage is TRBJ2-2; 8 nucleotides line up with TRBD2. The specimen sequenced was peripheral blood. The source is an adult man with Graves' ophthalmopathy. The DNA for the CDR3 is TGTGCCAGCAGTTACCGGGGGGGGGCTATCACCGGGGAGCTGTTTTTT. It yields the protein CASSYRGGAITGELFF.